This TCR beta chain derives from a study of shared clonotypes between healthy human individuals. Overall study results and limits: Richness estimates generally favored naive over memory subsets. Rarefaction curves obtained for sorted subsets showed sequencing incomplete despite large depth. Some naive CD4 clonotypes, roughly 4.5%, turned up in common across a handful of donors.

In regard to this clone: Its antigen is as yet unknown.

CD8 cells regarded as naive lacked CD45RO, were positively chosen for CCR7, and omitted terminally differentiated effector memory CD45RA+ cells. Assay execution proceeded at the deep level. TCRdb keeps only in-frame clones here, not all; method: immunoSEQ multiplex PCR. The table records around 2,000,000 clones, just under 95% of them present only once. Sequenced input: naive CD8+ T cells sorted from blood. This receptor was taken from a man in his late teens or twenties in good health.

In DNA form, the CDR3 reads TGTGCCAGCACCCCACCGGATGGGGGGCGGTGGGAGACCCAGTACTTC. It yields the protein CASTPPDGGRWETQYF. The chain combines TRBV2 with TRBJ2-5; D possibly matches TRBD1 or TRBD2 (6 bases each). CDR3 size: 16 residues. Trimming left V 7 bases short and J 5 bases short, with 23 bases between. From germline, CDR1 is SNHLY and CDR2 FYNNEI. The whole variable domain, remainder taken from reference TRBV2 and TRBJ2-5, is EPEVTQTPSHQVTQMGQEVILRCVPISNHLYFYWYRQILGQKVEFLVSFYNNEISEKSEIFDDQFSVERPDGSNFTLKIRSTKLEDSAMYFCASTPPDGGRWETQYFGPGTRLLVL.